This T cell receptor beta chain was captured by sequencing in a study of shared clonotypes between healthy human individuals. For the study at large: The people who gave samples were a couple of women and three men aged 18 to 49. Study findings and constraints: Measured sharing among donors was expected to vary with sequencing depth.

Partitioning of CD4+ cells yielded a CD45RA+ naive subset and a CD45RA-negative memory subset. With respect to this clone: Its antigen is not known.

TCRdb's copy holds only in-frame clones and misses some; the assay was immunoSEQ multiplex PCR. This sample carries 2 million to 2.5 million clones, 95% of them seen once, and the ten largest clones take around 0.13%. In germline, CDR1 is SGHRS, CDR2 YFSETQ. V gave up 0 bases and J gave up 5 bases; unmatched junction bases: 12. The CDR3 runs 17 residues. The chain combines TRBV5-1 with TRBJ1-1; 8 nucleotides agree with TRBD1. The TCR was taken from a man younger than 35 in good health. The sample taken for sequencing was naive CD4+ T cells sorted from blood. Subset specified: CD45RA+ positively selected. The CDR3 DNA reads as TGCGCCAGCAGCTTGGCCCTCCGACAGGGGCGAGGGACTGAAGCTTTCTTT. The encoded protein is CASSLALRQGRGTEAFF.